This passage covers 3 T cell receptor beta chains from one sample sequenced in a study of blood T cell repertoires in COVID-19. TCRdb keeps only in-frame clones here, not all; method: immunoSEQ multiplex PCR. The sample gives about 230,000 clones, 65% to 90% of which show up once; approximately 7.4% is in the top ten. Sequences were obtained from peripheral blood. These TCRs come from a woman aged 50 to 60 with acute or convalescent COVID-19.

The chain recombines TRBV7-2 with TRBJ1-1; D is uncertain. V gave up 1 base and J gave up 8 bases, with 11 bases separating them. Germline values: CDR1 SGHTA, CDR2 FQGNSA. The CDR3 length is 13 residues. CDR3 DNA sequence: TGTGCCAGCAGCTTAGGACACGCAACCGAAGCTTTCTTT. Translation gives CASSLGHATEAFF.

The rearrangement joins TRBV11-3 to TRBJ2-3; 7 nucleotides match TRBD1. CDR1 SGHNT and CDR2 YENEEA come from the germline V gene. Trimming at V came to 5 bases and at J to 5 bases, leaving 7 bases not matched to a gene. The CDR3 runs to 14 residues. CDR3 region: CASSRQGVEDTQYF. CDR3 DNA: TGTGCCAGCAGCCGTCAGGGGGTTGAAGATACGCAGTATTTT.

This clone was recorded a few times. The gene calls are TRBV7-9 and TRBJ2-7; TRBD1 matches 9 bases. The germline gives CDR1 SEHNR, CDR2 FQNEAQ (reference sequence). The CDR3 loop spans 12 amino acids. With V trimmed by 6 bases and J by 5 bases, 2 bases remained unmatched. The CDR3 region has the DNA TGTGCCAGCAGGCGGACAGGGGACGAGCAGTACTTC. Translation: CASRRTGDEQYF.